One sample yielded the 20 T cell receptor beta chains listed below, sequenced in a study of T cell responses to AZD1222 COVID-19 vaccine. This table comes from immunoSEQ multiplex PCR, and its TCRdb copy is limited to in-frame clones, with some not included. Counted here are fewer than 200,000 clones, 85% to 90% occurring once; the ten biggest clones make up 5% to 7.5%. The sequencing used peripheral blood, collected on day 0 of AZD1222 vaccination. These TCRs come from an adult in good health.

The V call is TRBV10-1, the J call TRBJ2-1; D uncertain. Germline V gene data show CDR1 as WNHNN and CDR2 as SYGVQD (reference sequence). This CDR3 is built from 16 residues. The V end was cut by 0 bases, the J end by 5 bases, with 14 bases between. CDR3 loop: CASSESFGVGHNEQFF. For the CDR3, the DNA is TGCGCCAGCAGTGAGTCGTTTGGGGTTGGACACAATGAGCAGTTCTTC.

The chain combines TRBV19 with TRBJ2-2, with unresolved D. This CDR3 is 14 amino acids long. Germline-derived CDR1 and CDR2 are LNHDA and SQIVND (reference sequence). Trimming stripped 3 bases from V and 6 bases from J, with 11 bases between. In DNA form, the CDR3 reads TGTGCCAGTAGTATTAAGAGGTTTGCCGGGGAGCTGTTTTTT. It encodes CASSIKRFAGELFF.

The CDR3 protein is CASSPVNTEAFF. The CDR3 DNA follows: TGTGCCAGCAGCCCGGTGAACACTGAAGCTTTCTTT. The V call is TRBV6-6, the J call TRBJ1-1; D not resolved. CDR3 length equals 12 residues. V was shortened by 6 bases and J by 0 bases, with 5 bases between the two germline ends. The germline V gene encodes CDR1 MNHNY and CDR2 SVGAGI (reference sequence).

The chain employs TRBV11-1 and TRBJ1-2; D is ambiguous. This CDR3 has 13 amino acids. Trimming stripped 1 base from V and 8 bases from J, with 11 bases between. CDR1 and CDR2 from the germline V gene are SGHAT and FQDESV (reference sequence). The DNA of the CDR3 is TGTGCCAGCAGCTTAGGGGGAGTCGACGGCTACACCTTC. Its protein product is CASSLGGVDGYTF.

V is TRBV30 and J is TRBJ1-4; tentative D call: TRBD1 (6 bases). The CDR3 extends over 15 amino acids. Germline assignment: CDR1 GTSNPN and CDR2 SVGIG (reference sequence). Deletions cut 1 base from V and 8 bases from J, with 17 bases between. In DNA, the CDR3 is TGTGCCTGGAGTGCTGCAACAGGGATCCGGGAAAAACTGTTTTTT. It is translated as CAWSAATGIREKLFF.

This chain links TRBV6-1 with TRBJ1-2; possible D gene TRBD1, 5 bases. V gave up 4 bases and J gave up 4 bases, with 22 bases separating them. This CDR3 contains 17 residues. Germline values: CDR1 MNHNS, CDR2 SASEGT. The chain's CDR3 is CASSAPNSFDSSYGYTF. The CDR3 DNA follows: TGTGCCAGCAGTGCCCCAAATTCCTTCGACAGCTCCTATGGCTACACCTTC.

This clone was seen only a few times. The rearrangement links TRBV4-3 to TRBJ1-6; D is undetermined. This CDR3 comprises 17 residues. V lost 1 base to trimming and J lost 6 bases, with 16 bases between them. CDR1 and CDR2 (germline): LGHNA, YSLEER. This CDR3 is CASSQVAPSIVNSPLHF. The CDR3 DNA follows: TGCGCCAGCAGCCAAGTAGCCCCCTCTATTGTTAATTCACCCCTCCACTTT.

The rearrangement links TRBV2 to TRBJ2-3; 9 bases align to TRBD2. Unmatched junction bases numbered 6, after V lost 8 bases and J lost 0 bases. This CDR3 spans 15 amino acids. CDR1 and CDR2 (germline): SNHLY, FYNNEI. CDR3 sequence (DNA): TGTGCCAGCGGAAACAGCGGGGGGAGCACAGATACGCAGTATTTT. Translating gives CASGNSGGSTDTQYF.

This clone was picked up a small number of times. This chain links TRBV4-2 with TRBJ2-7; 7 nucleotides agree with TRBD1. The V gene's germline CDR1 is LGHNA and CDR2 YNFKEQ. The CDR3 loop spans 15 amino acids. The ends lost 3 bases at V and 2 bases at J; junction bases unmatched: 7. The CDR3 is CASSQARQGPYEQYF. The CDR3, as DNA: TGTGCCAGCAGCCAGGCCCGACAGGGACCCTACGAGCAGTACTTC.

The chain links TRBV9 to TRBJ1-2; 11 bases line up with TRBD1. Germline CDR1 and CDR2: SGDLS and YYNGEE. The CDR3 runs 16 residues. V lost 0 bases and J lost 8; bases outside the gene matches: 9. In nucleotides, the CDR3 is TGTGCCAGCAGCGTAGGGGGACAGGGGGTCCGTTCGGGCTACACCTTC. Translated, it gives CASSVGGQGVRSGYTF.

The CDR3 spells CASSPASGNYEQYF. CDR3 sequence (DNA): TGTGCCAGCTCACCGGCTAGCGGGAACTACGAGCAGTACTTC. The rearrangement joins TRBV18 to TRBJ2-7; 9 nucleotides match TRBD2. The V gene end was trimmed by 3 bases and the J gene end by 3 bases; junction bases not matched to a gene: 3. The CDR3 is made up of 14 amino acids. CDR1 and CDR2 from the germline V gene are KGHSH and LQKENI.

The chain carries TRBV18 and TRBJ2-7, with TRBD2 identical over 8 bases. Germline trimming cut 2 bases from V and 7 bases from J; bases unmatched to any gene: 10. The CDR3 loop spans 15 amino acids. CDR1 KGHSH and CDR2 LQKENI come from the germline V gene. This chain's CDR3 is CASSPDGAGEGEQYF. DNA of the CDR3: TGTGCCAGCTCACCAGACGGAGCGGGAGAGGGTGAGCAGTACTTC.

This clone was seen only once. This sequence joins TRBV9 and TRBJ2-2, with TRBD1 matching over 8 bases. Trimming cost V 0 bases and J 1 base; bases outside gene matches: 5. CDR3 length: 17 amino acids. From germline, CDR1 is SGDLS and CDR2 YYNGEE. CDR3 in amino acids: CASSVGGTGQNTGELFF. CDR3 DNA: TGTGCCAGCAGCGTAGGGGGGACAGGCCAGAACACCGGGGAGCTGTTTTTT.

CDR3 sequence reads: CASSLTAGLSYEQYF. In nucleotides, the CDR3 is TGTGCCAGCAGCTTAACTGCCGGGTTAAGTTACGAGCAGTACTTC. The rearrangement uses TRBV7-3 and TRBJ2-7; no definite D call. This CDR3 has 15 residues. CDR1 SGHTA and CDR2 FQGTGA come from the germline V gene. V lost 0 bases, J lost 4 bases, and 13 bases lay in between.

The rearrangement uses TRBV2 and TRBJ2-1, with D perhaps matching TRBD2 (6 bases). Trimming took 7 bases from V and 4 from J, leaving 17 bases between them. Germline CDR1 SNHLY, CDR2 FYNNEI. This CDR3 is 15 amino acids long. CDR3 sequence (DNA): TGTGCCAGCATTGTCGGGAGTACTACGTACAATGAGCAGTTCTTC. This translates into CASIVGSTTYNEQFF.

The chain combines TRBV6-2 or TRBV6-3 with TRBJ1-2; TRBD1 agrees at 9 bases. CDR1 and CDR2 (germline): MNHEY, SVGEGT. The CDR3 consists of 15 residues. The ends lost 5 bases at V and 6 bases at J; junction bases unmatched: 10. Here the CDR3 DNA reads TGTGCCAGCAGTCCCGGGACAGGGATTTCAGATGGCTACACCTTC. Translating gives CASSPGTGISDGYTF.

The chain couples TRBV6-2 or TRBV6-3 to TRBJ1-2, with D hard to call. CDR1 is MNHEY, CDR2 SVGEGT, per germline. Trimming removed 2 bases from V and 4 bases from J, with 8 bases in between. The CDR3 loop spans 13 amino acids. The CDR3: CASSYGLRYGYTF. DNA for the CDR3: TGTGCCAGCAGTTACGGACTGCGCTATGGCTACACCTTC.

The rearrangement uses TRBV6-5 and TRBJ1-5; 8 bases line up with TRBD1. Germline V gene sequence: CDR1 MNHEY, CDR2 SVGAGI. The CDR3 length is 11 residues. V was pared by 6 bases and J by 16 bases, with 8 bases of the junction left unmatched. This CDR3 is CASRSGQGEHF. The CDR3 DNA reads TGTGCCAGCAGAAGTGGACAGGGAGAACATTTT.

A few counts support this clone. This chain links TRBV6-2 or TRBV6-3 with TRBJ2-7; TRBD1 matches at 8 bases. The J segment lost 5 bases and the V segment lost 2 bases, leaving 8 bases of the junction unmatched. The CDR3 has 15 amino acids. CDR1 is MNHEY and CDR2 is SVGEGT in the germline V gene. CDR3 loop: CASSYARTGRNEQYF. The CDR3 region has the DNA TGTGCCAGCAGTTACGCCCGGACAGGGAGAAACGAGCAGTACTTC.

J is TRBJ1-4 and V is TRBV2; 7 nucleotides match TRBD1. CDR3 length: 13 residues. After removal of 9 bases from V and 7 bases from J, the junction contained 8 bases not matched to a gene. CDR1 and CDR2 from the germline V gene are SNHLY and FYNNEI. CDR3 sequence: CASTRGRAEKLFF. The CDR3 nucleotides are TGTGCCAGTACTAGGGGGCGGGCTGAAAAACTGTTTTTT.